A single sample is the source of the 14 T cell receptor beta chains below, sequenced in a study of response to subunit inactivated influenza vaccine. TCRdb re-derived calls from the RT-PCR reads in MiXCR, one entry per CDR3 protein. The sample contains about 700,000 distinct CDR3 sequences, approximately 15% of which appear only once. The specimen was PBMCs from blood, collected 12 days after vaccination. These receptors were collected from a man aged 50 to 60 who received an inactivated influenza vaccine.

There are many counts of this clonotype. The V gene is TRBV5-6, the J gene TRBJ2-1; 7 nucleotides align to TRBD1. CDR1 SGHDT and CDR2 YYEEEE come from the germline V gene. The CDR3 is 15 amino acids. V gave up 3 bases and J gave up 3 bases; unmatched junction bases: 6. The CDR3 DNA reads TGTGCCAGCAGCTCTGGACAGGTATACTACAATGAGCAGTTCTTC. Protein sequence: CASSSGQVYYNEQFF.

DNA of the CDR3: TGTGCCAGCAGCCAAATGAATTCACCCCTCCACTTT. This sequence encodes CASSQMNSPLHF. The rearrangement links TRBV4-2 to TRBJ1-6, with unresolved D. V lost 2 bases and J lost 7, with 3 bases in between. Germline V CDR1 and CDR2: LGHNA, YNFKEQ. The CDR3 length is 12 residues.

The chain employs TRBV5-1 and TRBJ2-1; D is uncertain. CDR3 length: 13 residues. Looked up from germline, CDR1 is SGHRS and CDR2 is YFSETQ. V was shortened by 0 bases and J by 6 bases, with 7 bases between the two germline ends. CDR3: CASSLAFINEQFF. The CDR3 bases are TGCGCCAGCAGCTTGGCCTTTATCAATGAGCAGTTCTTC.

This clonotype appeared many times. The chain recombines TRBV24-1 with TRBJ2-2, with D uncertain. This CDR3 is built from 11 residues. V shed 2 bases and J shed 9 bases, with 3 bases lying between them. Germline V gene lookup returns CDR1 KGHDR and CDR2 SFDVKD. For the CDR3, the DNA is TGTGCCACCAGTGATTCCTGGGAGCTGTTTTTT. Translating gives CATSDSWELFF.

About this clonotype: A much larger clone differs by one base, so this may be a read error. V and J are TRBV4-1 and TRBJ2-3, with no clear D. The ends were cut back, 1 base at V and 11 bases at J, with 10 bases in the middle. The CDR3 runs 12 residues. Germline V gives CDR1 MGHRA, CDR2 YSYEKL. CDR3 in DNA: TGCGCCAGCAGCCAAGTCCAGAGAATGCAGTATTTT. This sequence encodes CASSQVQRMQYF.

The chain joins TRBV27 to TRBJ2-1; 10 bases are a match to TRBD2. Germline trimming cut 2 bases from V and 10 bases from J; bases unmatched to any gene: 8. From germline, CDR1 is MNHEY and CDR2 SMNVEV (reference sequence). The CDR3 consists of 15 residues. CDR3 DNA: TGTGCCAGCAGTTTAGGGCTAGCGGGAGTGGAAGAGCAGTTCTTC. Translation gives CASSLGLAGVEEQFF.

This clonotype was seen many times. The chain recombines TRBV7-8 with TRBJ1-3; D is possibly TRBD1 (5 bases). This CDR3 is built from 16 residues. The germline V gene has CDR1 SGHVS and CDR2 FQNEAQ. Trimming pared 4 bases from V and 3 bases from J, leaving 16 bases between. CDR3 coding DNA: TGTGCCAGCAGCTCCGCCGACGGGGGTATTGGAAACACCATATATTTT. Its translation is CASSSADGGIGNTIYF.

V and J are TRBV23-1 and TRBJ1-6, with a weak D call TRBD1 (6 bases). TRBV23-1 qualifies as an ORF whose function is uncertain. V dropped 1 base and J dropped 9 bases, with 13 bases sitting between them. CDR3 length: 15 amino acids. The CDR3 spells CASSQYGGGGSPLHF. The CDR3 DNA reads as TGCGCCAGCAGTCAATATGGGGGAGGGGGTTCACCCCTCCACTTT.

The chain joins TRBV3-1 to TRBJ2-3; tentatively, D is TRBD2 (6 bases). The V and J ends lost 4 bases and 1 base respectively, with 12 bases between them. This CDR3 has 15 amino acids. The germline CDR1 and CDR2 sequences are LGHDT and YNNKEL (reference sequence). This chain's CDR3 is CASSPSGTGTDTQYF. The CDR3 DNA is TGTGCCAGCAGCCCGTCTGGGACTGGCACAGATACGCAGTATTTT.

In DNA form, the CDR3 reads TGTGCCAGCAGTTTTAGCGGGAGGGCCTCCTACAATGAGCAGTTCTTC. This translates into CASSFSGRASYNEQFF. V gene TRBV27 combines with J gene TRBJ2-1; TRBD2 agrees at 11 bases. This CDR3 is 16 amino acids long. V lost 3 bases, J lost 0 bases, and 1 base stayed unmatched. Germline assignment: CDR1 MNHEY and CDR2 SMNVEV (reference sequence).

This clonotype turned up a few times. The chain combines TRBV7-2 with TRBJ2-3, with TRBD2 identical over 13 bases. Trimming cost V 5 bases and J 6 bases; bases outside gene matches: 8. Per the germline V gene, CDR1 is SGHTA and CDR2 is FQGNSA. This CDR3 spans 16 amino acids. The CDR3 bases are TGTGCCAGCAGCACTAGCGGGGGGGCCTTTTCGGATACGCAGTATTTT. It encodes CASSTSGGAFSDTQYF.

This clonotype was counted a few times. The genes are TRBV4-1 and TRBJ1-6; TRBD1 is a possible D gene (5 bases). V lost 1 base and J lost 4, with 11 bases in between. The CDR3 sequence is 16 residues long. Germline values: CDR1 MGHRA, CDR2 YSYEKL. CDR3 nucleotides: TGCGCCAGCAGCCAAGTCCTGGGGCAATATAATTCACCCCTCCACTTT. This encodes CASSQVLGQYNSPLHF.

This clonotype has a handful of counts. This chain joins TRBV15 and TRBJ2-3; D ambiguous. The CDR3 is 14 amino acids. V lost 1 base to trimming and J lost 1 base, with 6 bases between them. The germline CDR1 and CDR2 sequences are LNHNV and YYDKDF (reference sequence). CDR3 sequence: CATSRVTRTDTQYF. For the CDR3, the DNA is TGTGCCACCAGCAGAGTAACTCGCACAGATACGCAGTATTTT.

This clonotype came up a few times. This rearrangement joins TRBV12-3 or TRBV12-4 to TRBJ2-1; possible D gene TRBD2, 6 bases. The CDR3 sequence is 14 residues long. V shed 3 bases and J shed 5 bases, with 11 bases lying between them. The CDR3 is CASSFREWHNEQFF. CDR3 DNA sequence: TGTGCCAGCAGTTTCCGGGAGTGGCACAATGAGCAGTTCTTC.